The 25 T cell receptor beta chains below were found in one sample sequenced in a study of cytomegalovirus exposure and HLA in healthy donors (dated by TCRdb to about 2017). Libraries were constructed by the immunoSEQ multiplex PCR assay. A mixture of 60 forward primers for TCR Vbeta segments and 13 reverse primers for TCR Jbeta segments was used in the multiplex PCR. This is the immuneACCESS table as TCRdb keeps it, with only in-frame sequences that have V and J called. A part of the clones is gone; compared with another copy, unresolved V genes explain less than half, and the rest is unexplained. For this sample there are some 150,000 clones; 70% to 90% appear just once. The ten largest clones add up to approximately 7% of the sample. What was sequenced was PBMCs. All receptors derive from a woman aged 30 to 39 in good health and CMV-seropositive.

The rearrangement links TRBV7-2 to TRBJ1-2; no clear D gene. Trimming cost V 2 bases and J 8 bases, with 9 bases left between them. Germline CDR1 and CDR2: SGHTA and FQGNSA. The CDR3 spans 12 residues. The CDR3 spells CASSLYGEGYTF. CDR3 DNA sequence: TGTGCCAGCAGCTTATATGGAGAGGGCTACACCTTC.

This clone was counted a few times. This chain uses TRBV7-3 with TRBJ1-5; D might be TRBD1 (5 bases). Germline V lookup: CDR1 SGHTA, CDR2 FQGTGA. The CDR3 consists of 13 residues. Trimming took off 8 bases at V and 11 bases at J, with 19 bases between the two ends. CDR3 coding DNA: TGTGCCAGCTCCCGGGACGGTGGGGGGTCCCAGCATTTT. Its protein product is CASSRDGGGSQHF.

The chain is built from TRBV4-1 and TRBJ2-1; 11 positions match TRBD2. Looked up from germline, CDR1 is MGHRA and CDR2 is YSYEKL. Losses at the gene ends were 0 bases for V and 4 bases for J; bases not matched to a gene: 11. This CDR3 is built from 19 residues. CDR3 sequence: CASSQEPPGLAGGYNEQFF. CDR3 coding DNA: TGCGCCAGCAGCCAAGAGCCCCCCGGGCTAGCGGGGGGATACAATGAGCAGTTCTTC.

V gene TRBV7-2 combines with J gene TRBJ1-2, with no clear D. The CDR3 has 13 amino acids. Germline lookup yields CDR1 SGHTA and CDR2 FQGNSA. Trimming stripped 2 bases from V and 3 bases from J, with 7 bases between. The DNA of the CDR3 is TGTGCCAGCAGCTTATCCAGGTACTATGGCTACACCTTC. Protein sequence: CASSLSRYYGYTF.

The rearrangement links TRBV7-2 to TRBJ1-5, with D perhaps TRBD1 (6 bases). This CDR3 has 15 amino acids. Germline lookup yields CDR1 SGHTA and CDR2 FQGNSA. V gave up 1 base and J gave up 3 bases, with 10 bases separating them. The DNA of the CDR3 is TGTGCCAGCAGCTTAGTAGGACAGAACAATCAGCCCCAGCATTTT. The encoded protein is CASSLVGQNNQPQHF. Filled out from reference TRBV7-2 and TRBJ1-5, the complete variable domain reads GAGVSQSPSNKVTEKGKDVELRCDPISGHTALYWYRQSLGQGLEFLIYFQGNSAPDKSGLPSDRFSAERTGGSVSTLTIQRTQQEDSAVYLCASSLVGQNNQPQHFGDGTRLSIL.

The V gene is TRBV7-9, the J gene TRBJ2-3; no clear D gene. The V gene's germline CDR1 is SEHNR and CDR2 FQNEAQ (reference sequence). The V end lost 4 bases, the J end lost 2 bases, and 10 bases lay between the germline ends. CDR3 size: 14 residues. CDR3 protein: CASSSPVTTDTQYF. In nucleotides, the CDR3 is TGTGCCAGCAGCTCCCCAGTAACCACAGATACGCAGTATTTT.

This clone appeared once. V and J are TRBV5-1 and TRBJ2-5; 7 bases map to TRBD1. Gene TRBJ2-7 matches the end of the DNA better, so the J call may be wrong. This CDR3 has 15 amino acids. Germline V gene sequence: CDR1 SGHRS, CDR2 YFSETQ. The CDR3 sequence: CASSSLGGAPYEQYF. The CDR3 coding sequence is TGCGCCAGCAGCTCGCTAGGGGGCGCCCCCTACGAGCAGTACTTC.

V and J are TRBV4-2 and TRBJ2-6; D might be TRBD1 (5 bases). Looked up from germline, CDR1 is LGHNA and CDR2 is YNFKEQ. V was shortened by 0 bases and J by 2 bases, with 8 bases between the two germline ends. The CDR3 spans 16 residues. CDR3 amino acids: CASSQDFRAGANVLTF. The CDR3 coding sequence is TGTGCCAGCAGCCAAGATTTCAGGGCTGGGGCCAACGTCCTGACTTTC.

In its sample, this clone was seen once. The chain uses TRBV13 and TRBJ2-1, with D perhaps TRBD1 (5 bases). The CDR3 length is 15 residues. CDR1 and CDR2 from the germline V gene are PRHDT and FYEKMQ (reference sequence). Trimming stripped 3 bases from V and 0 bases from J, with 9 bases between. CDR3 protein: CASSLGDSSYNEQFF. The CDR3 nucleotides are TGTGCCAGCAGCTTGGGCGACAGCTCCTACAATGAGCAGTTCTTC.

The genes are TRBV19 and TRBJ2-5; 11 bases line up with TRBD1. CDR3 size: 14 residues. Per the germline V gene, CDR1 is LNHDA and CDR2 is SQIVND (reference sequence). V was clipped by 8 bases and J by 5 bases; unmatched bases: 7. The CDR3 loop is CASGQGAVRETQYF. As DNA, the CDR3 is TGTGCCAGTGGACAGGGGGCCGTTAGGGAGACCCAGTACTTC.

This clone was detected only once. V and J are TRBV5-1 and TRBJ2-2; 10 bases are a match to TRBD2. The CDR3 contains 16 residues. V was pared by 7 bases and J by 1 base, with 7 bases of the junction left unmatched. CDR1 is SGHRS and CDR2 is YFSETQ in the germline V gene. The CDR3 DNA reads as TGCGCCAGCTCAGATCAGCGGGGGGGGAACACCGGGGAGCTGTTTTTT. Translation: CASSDQRGGNTGELFF. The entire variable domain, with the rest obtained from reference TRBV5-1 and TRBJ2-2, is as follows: KAGVTQTPRYLIKTRGQQVTLSCSPISGHRSVSWYQQTPGQGLQFLFEYFSETQRNKGNFPGRFSGRQFSNSRSEMNVSTLELGDSALYLCASSDQRGGNTGELFFGEGSRLTVL.

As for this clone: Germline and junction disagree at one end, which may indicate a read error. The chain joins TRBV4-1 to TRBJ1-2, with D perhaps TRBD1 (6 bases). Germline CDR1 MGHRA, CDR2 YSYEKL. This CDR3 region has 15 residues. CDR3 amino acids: CASSQGDRTNYGYTF. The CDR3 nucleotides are TGTGCCAGCAGCCAAGGTGACAGGACTAACTATGGCTACACCTTC.

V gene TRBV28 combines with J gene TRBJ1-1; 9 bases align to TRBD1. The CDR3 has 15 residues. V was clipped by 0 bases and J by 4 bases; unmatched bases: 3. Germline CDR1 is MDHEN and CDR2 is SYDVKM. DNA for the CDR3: TGTGCCAGCAGTTTATGGGGGACAGGGAGCACTGAAGCTTTCTTT. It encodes CASSLWGTGSTEAFF.

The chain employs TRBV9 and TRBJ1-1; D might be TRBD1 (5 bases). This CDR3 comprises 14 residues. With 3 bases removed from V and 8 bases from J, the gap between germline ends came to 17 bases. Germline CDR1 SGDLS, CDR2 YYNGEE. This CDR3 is CASSEDPGLREAFF. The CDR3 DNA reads TGTGCCAGCAGCGAGGACCCAGGGCTTCGGGAAGCTTTCTTT.

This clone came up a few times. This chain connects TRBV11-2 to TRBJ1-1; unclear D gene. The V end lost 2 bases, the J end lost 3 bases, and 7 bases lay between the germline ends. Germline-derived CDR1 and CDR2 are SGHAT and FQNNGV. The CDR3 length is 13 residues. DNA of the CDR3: TGTGCCAGCAGCTTACGGGGAGACACTGAAGCTTTCTTT. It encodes CASSLRGDTEAFF.

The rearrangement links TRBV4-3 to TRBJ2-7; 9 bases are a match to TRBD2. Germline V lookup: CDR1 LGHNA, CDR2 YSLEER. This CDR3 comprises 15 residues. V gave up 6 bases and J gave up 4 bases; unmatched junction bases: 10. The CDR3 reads CASRLAGEPHYEQYF. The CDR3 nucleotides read TGCGCCAGCAGATTAGCGGGGGAGCCACATTACGAGCAGTACTTC.

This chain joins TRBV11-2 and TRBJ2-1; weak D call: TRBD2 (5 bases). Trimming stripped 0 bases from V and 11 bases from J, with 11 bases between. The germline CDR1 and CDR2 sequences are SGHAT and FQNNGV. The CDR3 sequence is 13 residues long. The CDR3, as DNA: TGTGCCAGCAGCTTAGATCGAGACTACCAGCAGTTCTTC. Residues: CASSLDRDYQQFF.

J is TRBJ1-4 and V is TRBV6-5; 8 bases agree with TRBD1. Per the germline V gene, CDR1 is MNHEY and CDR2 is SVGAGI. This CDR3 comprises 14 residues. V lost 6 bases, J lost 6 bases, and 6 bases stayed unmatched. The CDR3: CASRPRGRDEKLFF. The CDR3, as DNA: TGTGCCAGCAGGCCCAGGGGGCGGGATGAAAAACTGTTTTTT.

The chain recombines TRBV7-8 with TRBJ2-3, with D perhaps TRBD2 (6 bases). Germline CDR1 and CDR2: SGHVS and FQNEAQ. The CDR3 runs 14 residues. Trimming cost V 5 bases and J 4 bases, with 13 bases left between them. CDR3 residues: CASSLGGAADTQYF. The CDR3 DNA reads TGTGCCAGCAGCCTAGGCGGGGCGGCAGATACGCAGTATTTT.

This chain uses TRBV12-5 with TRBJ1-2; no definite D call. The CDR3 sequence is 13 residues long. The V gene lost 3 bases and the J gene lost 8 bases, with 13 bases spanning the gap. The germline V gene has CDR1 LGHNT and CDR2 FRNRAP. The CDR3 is CASGLSMAGGYTF. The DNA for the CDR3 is TGTGCTAGTGGTTTATCCATGGCGGGGGGCTACACCTTC.

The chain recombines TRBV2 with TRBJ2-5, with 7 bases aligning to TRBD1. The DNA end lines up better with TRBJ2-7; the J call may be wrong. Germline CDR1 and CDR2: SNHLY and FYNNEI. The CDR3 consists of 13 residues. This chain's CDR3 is CASNLDRVGEQYF. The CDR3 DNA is TGTGCCAGCAACCTAGACAGGGTTGGCGAGCAGTACTTC.

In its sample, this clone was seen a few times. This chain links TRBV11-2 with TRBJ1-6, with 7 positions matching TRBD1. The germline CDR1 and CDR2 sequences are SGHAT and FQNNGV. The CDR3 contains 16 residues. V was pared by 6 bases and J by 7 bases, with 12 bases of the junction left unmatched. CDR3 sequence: CASRDRQGEWNSPLHF. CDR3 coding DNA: TGTGCCAGCAGGGACCGACAGGGAGAGTGGAATTCACCCCTCCACTTT.

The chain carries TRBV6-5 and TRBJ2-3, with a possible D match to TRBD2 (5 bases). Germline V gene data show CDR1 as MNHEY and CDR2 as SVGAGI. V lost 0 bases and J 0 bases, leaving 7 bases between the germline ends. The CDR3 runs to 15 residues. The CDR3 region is CASSYSRASTDTQYF. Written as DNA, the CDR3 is TGTGCCAGCAGTTACTCGAGGGCTAGCACAGATACGCAGTATTTT.

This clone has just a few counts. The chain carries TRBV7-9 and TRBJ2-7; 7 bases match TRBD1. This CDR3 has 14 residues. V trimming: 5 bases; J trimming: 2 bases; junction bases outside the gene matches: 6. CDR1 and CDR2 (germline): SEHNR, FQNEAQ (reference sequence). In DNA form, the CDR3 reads TGTGCCAGCAGCGCAGACAGGGAAACCTACGAGCAGTACTTC. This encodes CASSADRETYEQYF.

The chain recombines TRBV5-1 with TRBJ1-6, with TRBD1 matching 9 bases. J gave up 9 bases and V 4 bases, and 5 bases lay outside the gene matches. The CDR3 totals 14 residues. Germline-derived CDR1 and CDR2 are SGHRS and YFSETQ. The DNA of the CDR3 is TGCGCCAGCAGCCCCGGGACAGGGAGTTCACCCCTCCACTTT. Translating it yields CASSPGTGSSPLHF.